Listed below are T cell receptor beta chains from one sample, sequenced in a study of T-cell memory formation after mild COVID-19. Using its own MiXCR run on the 5' RACE reads, TCRdb lists one record per CDR3 protein. The sample shows almost 350,000 distinct CDR3 sequences, more than 20% of them seen only once. Sample: PBMCs or a T cell subset sorted from them (not recorded which). Source of these receptors: a man younger than 35 who had mild COVID-19 (a few samples of this study predate the infection). Cell type and time point are not known. Each CDR3 is given with its conserved first and last residue. D genes are given only for firm matches. Clone size is stated in some rows and not others, as once, few, many or a class when expanded.

v_gene: TRBV29-1; j_gene: TRBJ2-5; d_gene: -; abundance: -; CDR3nt: TGCAGCGTTAAAAGCCGCGATCGAGGGGAGACCCAGTACTTC; CDR3aa: CSVKSRDRGETQYF
v_gene: TRBV19; j_gene: TRBJ1-2; d_gene: -; abundance: -; CDR3nt: TGTGCCAGTATGCTGGGATTTGGCGGCTACACCTTC; CDR3aa: CASMLGFGGYTF
v_gene: TRBV20-1; j_gene: TRBJ1-4; d_gene: -; abundance: once; CDR3nt: TGCAGTGCTAGAGATGGGGGCGGGTATGAAAAACTGTTTTTT; CDR3aa: CSARDGGGYEKLFF
v_gene: TRBV6-2/TRBV6-3; j_gene: TRBJ1-2; d_gene: -; abundance: -; CDR3nt: TGTGCCAGCAGCCGACAGCAGGGTGGCTATGGCTACACCTTC; CDR3aa: CASSRQQGGYGYTF
v_gene: TRBV29-1; j_gene: TRBJ2-1; d_gene: -; abundance: many; CDR3nt: TGCAGCGCCGTCGAAAATGAGCAGTTCTTC; CDR3aa: CSAVENEQFF
v_gene: TRBV4-2; j_gene: TRBJ2-3; d_gene: -; abundance: -; CDR3nt: TGTGCCAGCAGCCATCCACAAGATACGCAGTATTTT; CDR3aa: CASSHPQDTQYF
v_gene: TRBV7-9; j_gene: TRBJ1-2; d_gene: -; abundance: -; CDR3nt: TGTGCCAGCAGCTCCGACGGGGTAGGCTACACCTTC; CDR3aa: CASSSDGVGYTF
v_gene: TRBV11-3; j_gene: TRBJ2-6; d_gene: -; abundance: many; CDR3nt: TGTGCCAGCAGTGTGGAATCCGGGGCCAACGTCCTGACTTTC; CDR3aa: CASSVESGANVLTF
v_gene: TRBV13; j_gene: TRBJ2-7; d_gene: -; abundance: -; CDR3nt: TGTGCCAGCAGCATAGGTGAGGGGGACGAGCAGTACTTC; CDR3aa: CASSIGEGDEQYF
v_gene: TRBV5-1; j_gene: TRBJ2-2; d_gene: -; abundance: -; CDR3nt: TGCGCCAGCAGCTTGTCAGGCGCACCCCGGGCCACCGGGGAGCTGTTTTTT; CDR3aa: CASSLSGAPRATGELFF
v_gene: TRBV4-1; j_gene: TRBJ2-5; d_gene: -; abundance: -; CDR3nt: TGCGCCAGCGCGGGTCCCCTCCAAGAGACCCAGTACTTC; CDR3aa: CASAGPLQETQYF
v_gene: TRBV5-5; j_gene: TRBJ2-4; d_gene: TRBD1; abundance: few; CDR3nt: TGTGCCAGCAGTTCCGGACAGGGGGCGAGCATTCAGTACTTC; CDR3aa: CASSSGQGASIQYF
v_gene: TRBV29-1; j_gene: TRBJ1-1; d_gene: -; abundance: few; CDR3nt: TGCAGCGTTGGAGTGCCGAACACTGAAGCTTTCTTT; CDR3aa: CSVGVPNTEAFF
v_gene: TRBV5-1; j_gene: TRBJ2-5; d_gene: TRBD1; abundance: few; CDR3nt: TGCGCCAGCAGCTCGGGGACAGTCCTTGGGGAGACCCAGTACTTC; CDR3aa: CASSSGTVLGETQYF
v_gene: TRBV24-1; j_gene: TRBJ2-1; d_gene: TRBD1; abundance: -; CDR3nt: TGTGCCACCAGTGTTACCGGGACAGGCCACCTTAGCTCCTACAATGAGCAGTTCTTC; CDR3aa: CATSVTGTGHLSSYNEQFF
v_gene: TRBV5-1; j_gene: TRBJ1-2; d_gene: -; abundance: -; CDR3nt: TGCGCCAGCAGCAGGGGTGTCGGCTACACCTTC; CDR3aa: CASSRGVGYTF
v_gene: TRBV7-3; j_gene: TRBJ2-1; d_gene: TRBD2; abundance: -; CDR3nt: TGTGCCAGCAGCCCGGGAGCGGGGGGACACAATGAGCAGTTCTTC; CDR3aa: CASSPGAGGHNEQFF
v_gene: TRBV4-3; j_gene: TRBJ2-3; d_gene: TRBD1; abundance: few; CDR3nt: TGCGCCAGCAGCCGGACAGGGCCAGATACGCAGTATTTT; CDR3aa: CASSRTGPDTQYF
v_gene: TRBV6-5; j_gene: TRBJ2-1; d_gene: -; abundance: few; CDR3nt: TGTGCCAGCAGTAGCGGACAGATTGCTGAGCAGTTCTTC; CDR3aa: CASSSGQIAEQFF
v_gene: TRBV7-2; j_gene: TRBJ1-1; d_gene: -; abundance: few; CDR3nt: TGTGCCAGCAGCTTAGCGTCGGACAGCCCTGAAGCTTTCTTT; CDR3aa: CASSLASDSPEAFF
v_gene: TRBV7-9; j_gene: TRBJ2-5; d_gene: -; abundance: few; CDR3nt: TGTGCCAGCAGCAAAAATTTGCAAGAGACCCAGTACTTC; CDR3aa: CASSKNLQETQYF
v_gene: TRBV7-2; j_gene: TRBJ2-3; d_gene: TRBD2; abundance: few; CDR3nt: TGTGCCAGCAGCCCGGGACTAGCGGGGGGTTTCTCAGATACGCAGTATTTT; CDR3aa: CASSPGLAGGFSDTQYF
v_gene: TRBV2; j_gene: TRBJ2-3; d_gene: TRBD1; abundance: -; CDR3nt: TGTGCCAGCAGATTACAGGGGCCTGAGGATACGCAGTATTTT; CDR3aa: CASRLQGPEDTQYF
v_gene: TRBV29-1; j_gene: TRBJ2-3; d_gene: -; abundance: -; CDR3nt: TGCAGCGCCCCAGCTTCTGGCACAGATACGCAGTATTTT; CDR3aa: CSAPASGTDTQYF
v_gene: TRBV24-1; j_gene: TRBJ2-5; d_gene: -; abundance: few; CDR3nt: TGTGCCACCAGTGAAATCAATCAAGAGACCCAGTACTTC; CDR3aa: CATSEINQETQYF
v_gene: TRBV9; j_gene: TRBJ1-2; d_gene: TRBD1; abundance: -; CDR3nt: TGTGCCAGCAGCACCCGAGCCGGGACAGCTAACTATGGCTACACCTTC; CDR3aa: CASSTRAGTANYGYTF
v_gene: TRBV4-3; j_gene: TRBJ2-3; d_gene: TRBD2; abundance: few; CDR3nt: TGCGCCAGCAGCCAAGAGGGTGGAATAGCGGGGTGGACAGATACGCAGTATTTT; CDR3aa: CASSQEGGIAGWTDTQYF
v_gene: TRBV25-1; j_gene: TRBJ1-2; d_gene: -; abundance: few; CDR3nt: TGTGCCAGCAGCCAAGGGCGCGGGGCACCTAACTATGGCTACACCTTC; CDR3aa: CASSQGRGAPNYGYTF
v_gene: TRBV7-9; j_gene: TRBJ1-6; d_gene: -; abundance: few; CDR3nt: TGTGCCAGCAGCGCCGACCCTACACCCCTCCACTTT; CDR3aa: CASSADPTPLHF
v_gene: TRBV6-2/TRBV6-3; j_gene: TRBJ2-5; d_gene: -; abundance: few; CDR3nt: TGTGCCAGCAGCCATAGCCAGGGACTGGAGACCCAGTACTTC; CDR3aa: CASSHSQGLETQYF
v_gene: TRBV4-1; j_gene: TRBJ1-2; d_gene: TRBD1; abundance: many; CDR3nt: TGCGCCAGCAGTCGACAGGGGCTTGACGGCTACACCTTC; CDR3aa: CASSRQGLDGYTF
v_gene: TRBV4-1; j_gene: TRBJ2-7; d_gene: -; abundance: -; CDR3nt: TGCGCCAGCAGCCAAGATATCTTCTCTGAGCAGTACTTC; CDR3aa: CASSQDIFSEQYF
v_gene: TRBV28; j_gene: TRBJ2-5; d_gene: TRBD1; abundance: few; CDR3nt: TGTGCCAGCAGTCCCAAGGACAGGGTCCCCGGCCAAGAGACCCAGTACTTC; CDR3aa: CASSPKDRVPGQETQYF
v_gene: TRBV12-3/TRBV12-4; j_gene: TRBJ2-5; d_gene: -; abundance: -; CDR3nt: TGTGCCAGCATGGGGGAAGAGACCCAGTACTTC; CDR3aa: CASMGEETQYF
v_gene: TRBV20-1; j_gene: TRBJ1-2; d_gene: -; abundance: -; CDR3nt: TGCAGTGCTAGAGGCTATAAAGGGGGAAATGGCTACACCTTC; CDR3aa: CSARGYKGGNGYTF
v_gene: TRBV2; j_gene: TRBJ2-7; d_gene: -; abundance: -; CDR3nt: TGTGCCAGCAGGGCCAGCTACGAGCAGTACTTC; CDR3aa: CASRASYEQYF
v_gene: TRBV2; j_gene: TRBJ1-2; d_gene: TRBD1; abundance: -; CDR3nt: TGTGCCACACCACAGGGGGCCCTCTATGGCTACACCTTC; CDR3aa: CATPQGALYGYTF
v_gene: TRBV6-2/TRBV6-3; j_gene: TRBJ2-4; d_gene: -; abundance: -; CDR3nt: TGTGCCAGCAGTTTATACCAGGCGGGCAAAAACATTCAGTACTTC; CDR3aa: CASSLYQAGKNIQYF
v_gene: TRBV7-6; j_gene: TRBJ1-1; d_gene: TRBD1; abundance: -; CDR3nt: TGTGCCAGCAGCTCTAACAGGGGGCGTGGGACTGAAGCTTTCTTT; CDR3aa: CASSSNRGRGTEAFF
v_gene: TRBV5-1; j_gene: TRBJ1-1; d_gene: -; abundance: -; CDR3nt: TGCGCCAGCAAAACAGAGTCTATTTCCACTGAAGCTTTCTTT; CDR3aa: CASKTESISTEAFF
v_gene: TRBV5-5; j_gene: TRBJ2-1; d_gene: TRBD1; abundance: -; CDR3nt: TGTGCCAGCAGACCTACGGACAGGGCATACAATGAGCAGTTCTTC; CDR3aa: CASRPTDRAYNEQFF
v_gene: TRBV20-1; j_gene: TRBJ1-1; d_gene: TRBD1; abundance: -; CDR3nt: TGCAGTGCTAGAGAGGGGACAGGGAACACTGAAGCTTTCTTT; CDR3aa: CSAREGTGNTEAFF
v_gene: TRBV6-5; j_gene: TRBJ2-3; d_gene: -; abundance: -; CDR3nt: TGTGCCAGCAGCCCTGGGCCCGCCCTCCACACAGATACGCAGTATTTT; CDR3aa: CASSPGPALHTDTQYF
v_gene: TRBV7-2; j_gene: TRBJ2-7; d_gene: TRBD1; abundance: -; CDR3nt: TGTGCCAGCAGCCCGACAGGGGACGAGCAGTACTTC; CDR3aa: CASSPTGDEQYF
v_gene: TRBV14; j_gene: TRBJ2-3; d_gene: -; abundance: few; CDR3nt: TGTGCCAGCAGCCAGCTCGACAGCCCTCGCACAGATACGCAGTATTTT; CDR3aa: CASSQLDSPRTDTQYF
v_gene: TRBV5-1; j_gene: TRBJ1-1; d_gene: -; abundance: few; CDR3nt: TGCGCCAGCAGCTTGAGGTCGGGGAACACTGAAGCTTTCTTT; CDR3aa: CASSLRSGNTEAFF
v_gene: TRBV27; j_gene: TRBJ1-1; d_gene: TRBD1; abundance: few; CDR3nt: TGTGCCAGCAGTTGGATGGACAGGGGTGAAGCTTTCTTT; CDR3aa: CASSWMDRGEAFF
v_gene: TRBV7-3; j_gene: TRBJ2-2; d_gene: TRBD2; abundance: -; CDR3nt: TGTGCCAGCAGCTTCGGACTAGCAGGGACAACGAACACCGGGGAGCTGTTTTTT; CDR3aa: CASSFGLAGTTNTGELFF
v_gene: TRBV3-1; j_gene: TRBJ2-2; d_gene: -; abundance: once; CDR3nt: TGTGCCAGCAGCCAGTCCGATGTAGGGGAGCTGTTTTTT; CDR3aa: CASSQSDVGELFF
v_gene: TRBV12-5; j_gene: TRBJ1-5; d_gene: -; abundance: -; CDR3nt: TGTGCTAGTGGTCGGACAGATATCACGCCCCAGCATTTT; CDR3aa: CASGRTDITPQHF
v_gene: TRBV12-5; j_gene: TRBJ2-3; d_gene: -; abundance: -; CDR3nt: TGTGCTAGTGCCCCCCGGGAGAGCGATACGCAGTATTTT; CDR3aa: CASAPRESDTQYF
v_gene: TRBV4-3; j_gene: TRBJ2-2; d_gene: -; abundance: few; CDR3nt: TGCGCCAGCAGCCAAGATAGGCAGGGTCAGACCGGGGAGCTGTTTTTT; CDR3aa: CASSQDRQGQTGELFF
v_gene: TRBV6-2/TRBV6-3; j_gene: TRBJ2-3; d_gene: -; abundance: many; CDR3nt: TGTGCCAGCACCGCTAGCACAGATACGCAGTATTTT; CDR3aa: CASTASTDTQYF
v_gene: TRBV7-7; j_gene: TRBJ2-5; d_gene: TRBD2; abundance: -; CDR3nt: TGTGCCAGCAACTTACAGGCGGGGGACCAAGAGACCCAGTACTTC; CDR3aa: CASNLQAGDQETQYF
v_gene: TRBV5-1; j_gene: TRBJ2-3; d_gene: TRBD1; abundance: -; CDR3nt: TGCGCCAGCAGCTTTTTCGGACAGGGAACAGATACGCAGTATTTT; CDR3aa: CASSFFGQGTDTQYF